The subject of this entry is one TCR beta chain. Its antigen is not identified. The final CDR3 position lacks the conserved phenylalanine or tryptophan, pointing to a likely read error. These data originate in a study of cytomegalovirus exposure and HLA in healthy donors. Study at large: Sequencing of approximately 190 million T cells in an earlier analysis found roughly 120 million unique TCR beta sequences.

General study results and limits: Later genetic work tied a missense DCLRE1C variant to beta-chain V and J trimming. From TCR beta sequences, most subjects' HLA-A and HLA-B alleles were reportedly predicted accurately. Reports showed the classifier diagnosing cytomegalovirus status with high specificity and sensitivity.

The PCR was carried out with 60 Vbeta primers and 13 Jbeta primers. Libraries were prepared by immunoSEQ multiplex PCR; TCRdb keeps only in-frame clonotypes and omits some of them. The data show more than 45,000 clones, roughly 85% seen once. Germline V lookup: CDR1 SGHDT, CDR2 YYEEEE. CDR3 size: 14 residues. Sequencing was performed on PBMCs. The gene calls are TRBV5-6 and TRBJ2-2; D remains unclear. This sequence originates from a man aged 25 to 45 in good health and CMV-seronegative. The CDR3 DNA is TGCGCCAGCAGCTTGTCTCTTGTAGGCGGGGAGCTGTTTCTT. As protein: CASSLSLVGGELFL.